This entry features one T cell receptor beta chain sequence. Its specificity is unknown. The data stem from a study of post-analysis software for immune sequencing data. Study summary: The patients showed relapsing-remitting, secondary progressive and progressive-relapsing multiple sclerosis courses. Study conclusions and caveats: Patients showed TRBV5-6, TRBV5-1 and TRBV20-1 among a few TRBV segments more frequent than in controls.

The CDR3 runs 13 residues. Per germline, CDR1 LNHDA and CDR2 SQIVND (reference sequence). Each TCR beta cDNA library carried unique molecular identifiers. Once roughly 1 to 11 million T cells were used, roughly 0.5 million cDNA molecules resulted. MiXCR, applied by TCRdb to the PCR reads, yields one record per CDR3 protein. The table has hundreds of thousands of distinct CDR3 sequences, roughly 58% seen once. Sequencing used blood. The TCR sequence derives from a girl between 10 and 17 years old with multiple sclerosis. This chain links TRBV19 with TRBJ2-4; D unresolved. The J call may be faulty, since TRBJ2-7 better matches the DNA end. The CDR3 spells CASSMVWSTEQYF. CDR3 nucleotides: TGTGCCAGTAGTATGGTTTGGTCAACCGAGCAGTACTTC.